This is a list of T cell receptor beta chains from one sample in a study of cytomegalovirus exposure and HLA in healthy donors. The data were produced by immunoSEQ multiplex PCR, yet TCRdb's version contains in-frame clones alone and is incomplete. The profile covers 90,000 to 130,000 clones, with around 75% appearing a single time and roughly 0.92% taken by the ten largest. Sequencing was performed on PBMCs. These receptor sequences come from a woman aged 25-40 years in good health and CMV-seronegative. Both conserved end residues are part of each CDR3. The D gene is left open where the match is weak. A clone size is listed for some rows: how often the clone was seen (once, few, many), or a class if it is expanded.

once	NA	TRBV29-1	TRBJ2-5	13	TGCAGCGTGGGGCGCGAGTACCAAGAGACCCAGTACTTC	CSVGREYQETQYF
few	NA	TRBV5-8	TRBJ2-1	12	TGTGCCAGCAGCTATGAGGGCAATGAGCAGTTCTTC	CASSYEGNEQFF
NA	NA	TRBV19	TRBJ1-2	15	TGTGCCAGTAGTATTGCGGGCATAGCTAACTATGGCTACACCTTC	CASSIAGIANYGYTF
NA	NA	TRBV7-2	TRBJ2-3	15	TGTGCCAGCAGCTCAGCAGGGAAAGGGGGAGATACGCAGTATTTT	CASSSAGKGGDTQYF
NA	NA	TRBV5-1	TRBJ1-1	13	TGCGCCAGCAGCCTCGGGTTGAACACTGAAGCTTTCTTT	CASSLGLNTEAFF
NA	TRBD1	TRBV4-2	TRBJ1-4	16	TGTGCCAGCAGCCAGAACACCGGGACAGGGGAAGAAAAACTGTTTTTT	CASSQNTGTGEEKLFF
NA	NA	TRBV29-1	TRBJ1-2	13	TGCAGCGTTGAGGAGGGAATGTACTATGGCTACACCTTC	CSVEEGMYYGYTF
NA	TRBD1	TRBV27	TRBJ2-7	15	TGTGCCAGCAGTCAGAGAAGGACAGGGGATTTTTGGGAGTACTTC	CASSQRRTGDFWEYF
NA	NA	TRBV5-1	TRBJ1-1	14	TGCGCCAGCAGCTTATTGGGGCAGGACACTGAAGCTTTCTTT	CASSLLGQDTEAFF
NA	NA	TRBV9	TRBJ2-2	12	TGTGCCAGCGGGGCTAACACCGGGGAGCTGTTTTTT	CASGANTGELFF
few	TRBD1	TRBV6-5	TRBJ2-7	14	TGTGCCAGCAGTTTGCCCGGGACAGCCTACGAGCAGTACTTC	CASSLPGTAYEQYF
NA	NA	TRBV30	TRBJ1-5	13	TGTGCCTGGAGTCCGGGGGGCAATCAGCCCCAGCATTTT	CAWSPGGNQPQHF
few	NA	TRBV6-5	TRBJ1-3	14	TGTGCCAGCAGTGACAGAAGCTCTGGAAACACCATATATTTT	CASSDRSSGNTIYF
NA	TRBD1	TRBV6-5	TRBJ1-2	15	TGTGCCAGCAGTACGGGACAGGGCCGGGGCTATGGCTACACCTTC	CASSTGQGRGYGYTF
NA	NA	TRBV7-2	TRBJ1-6	14	TGTGCCAGCAGCTCGGGGAGTAGAAATTCACCCCTCCACTTT	CASSSGSRNSPLHF
NA	TRBD1	TRBV5-8	TRBJ2-1	15	TGTGCCAGCAGCGCAGGACAGGGTTCCTACAATGAGCAGTTCTTC	CASSAGQGSYNEQFF
few	TRBD2	TRBV29-1	TRBJ2-3	16	TGCAGCGTTGAAGGGGGGACTAGCGGGCAGACAGATACGCAGTATTTT	CSVEGGTSGQTDTQYF
NA	TRBD1	TRBV19	TRBJ1-1	12	TGTGCCAGCCGGGACAGAAACACTGAAGCTTTCTTT	CASRDRNTEAFF
NA	NA	TRBV7-9	TRBJ1-1	13	TGTGCCAGCAGCCGCACAGGAAACACTGAAGCTTTCTTT	CASSRTGNTEAFF
few	NA	TRBV13	TRBJ1-1	16	TGTGCCAGCAGCTTAGGGGCGAGGGTTCCGAACACTGAAGCTTTCTTT	CASSLGARVPNTEAFF
few	TRBD2	TRBV30	TRBJ2-3	16	TGTGCCTGGAGTTTCCGGACTAGCGGGAACACAGATACGCAGTATTTT	CAWSFRTSGNTDTQYF
once	NA	TRBV9	TRBJ1-2	16	TGTGCCAGCAGCGGTGATCTCTTCGAGGAGGCATATGGCTACACCTTC	CASSGDLFEEAYGYTF
NA	TRBD2	TRBV2	TRBJ2-7	16	TGTGCCAGCGGGACAGGTGCTAGCGGGAGTCCCTACGAGCAGTACTTC	CASGTGASGSPYEQYF
NA	TRBD1	TRBV5-1	TRBJ1-4	18	TGCGCCAGCAGCTTGGAGGGGTTTGGGACAGGGGCTAATGAAAAACTGTTTTTT	CASSLEGFGTGANEKLFF
once	TRBD1	TRBV25-1	TRBJ2-2	17	TGTGCCAGCAGTGATCCCCTGGACAGGTTGAACACCGGGGAGCTGTTTTTT	CASSDPLDRLNTGELFF
NA	NA	TRBV7-9	TRBJ1-2	15	TGTGCCAGCAGCCCCACCGGGACACCGAAATATGGCTACACCTTC	CASSPTGTPKYGYTF
once	NA	TRBV4-3	TRBJ1-1	15	TGCGCCAGCAGCCAAGATCGCGGGTTCGGCACTGAAGCTTTCTTT	CASSQDRGFGTEAFF
NA	TRBD2	TRBV25-1	TRBJ2-1	17	TGTGCCAGCAGTCCTGGGCTGGGAGGGATGGGGCAATACGAGCAGTTCTTC	CASSPGLGGMGQYEQFF
NA	TRBD1	TRBV2	TRBJ1-5	15	TGTGCCAGCAAATCGCAGGGGGGCGCAGGGCAGCCCCAGCATTTT	CASKSQGGAGQPQHF
NA	NA	TRBV19	TRBJ2-7	14	TGTGCCAGTAGTATAGGACACAGCTCCTACGAGCAGTACTTC	CASSIGHSSYEQYF
NA	NA	TRBV28	TRBJ1-5	14	TGTGCCAGCAGCTTAGGGCAGTGGAGGCAGCCCCAGCATTTT	CASSLGQWRQPQHF
NA	TRBD2	TRBV27	TRBJ2-1	16	TGTGCCAGCAGTTTAGTAGGCCTAGCGGGGTCCCGAGAGCAGTTCTTC	CASSLVGLAGSREQFF
NA	NA	TRBV7-6	TRBJ2-5	13	TGTGCCAGCAGCTTAGGGGGCTGGAAGACCCAGTACTTC	CASSLGGWKTQYF
few	NA	TRBV11-2	TRBJ1-5	13	TGTGCCAGCAGCTTCGGGGGGGATCAGCCCCAGCATTTT	CASSFGGDQPQHF
NA	NA	TRBV19	TRBJ1-2	13	TGTGCCAGTAGTGGACTGCTGAACTATGGCTACACCTTC	CASSGLLNYGYTF
NA	NA	TRBV5-6	TRBJ1-5	16	TGTGCCAGCAGCTCACTCCGGGGGGGAAGCAATCAGCCCCAGCATTTT	CASSSLRGGSNQPQHF
NA	TRBD1	TRBV5-1	TRBJ1-1	16	TGCGCCAGCAGCCCGCCGACAGGGGTAGGGTTGGATGAAGCTTTCTTT	CASSPPTGVGLDEAFF
NA	TRBD1	TRBV6-1	TRBJ1-6	15	TGTGCCAGCAGTGGCGGGACAGCGTTTTCGTCACCCCTCCACTTT	CASSGGTAFSSPLHF
NA	TRBD2	TRBV2	TRBJ2-1	15	TGTGCCAGCAGTGCAGGACTAGCGGGAGTAGGTGAGCAGTTCTTC	CASSAGLAGVGEQFF
NA	NA	TRBV7-3	TRBJ1-1	13	TGTGCCAGCAGCTTTAACATGAACACTGAAGCTTTCTTT	CASSFNMNTEAFF
NA	TRBD1	TRBV6-5	TRBJ2-7	14	TGTGCCAGCAGTCGGGACAGGGGGCTCCGTGGGGAGTACTTC	CASSRDRGLRGEYF
once	NA	TRBV6-1	TRBJ1-1	11	TGTGCCAGCAACCGGGTCACTGAAGCTTTCTTT	CASNRVTEAFF
NA	NA	TRBV7-9	TRBJ1-1	17	TGTGCCAGCAACCTAGGTGTGGCAGCGGGATTGAACACTGAAGCTTTCTTT	CASNLGVAAGLNTEAFF
NA	NA	TRBV19	TRBJ1-5	15	TGTGCCAGTATGGCCCGGACGGGGAGCAATCAGCCCCAGCATTTT	CASMARTGSNQPQHF
NA	TRBD1	TRBV27	TRBJ1-1	15	TGTGCCAGCAGTGGCAGGGGGCTCTTGAACACTGAAGCTTTCTTT	CASSGRGLLNTEAFF
few	TRBD1	TRBV29-1	TRBJ2-7	14	TGCAGCGTTGTAGCCGGGACAGGGGGCGTCGGGCAGTACTTC	CSVVAGTGGVGQYF
NA	NA	TRBV5-1	TRBJ2-7	14	TGCGCCAGCAGGGGAGCGCAAGAGAACTACGAGCAGTACTTC	CASRGAQENYEQYF
once	TRBD1	TRBV4-1	TRBJ1-1	17	TGCGCCAGCACCCCAGGACAGGGGGCAGGTGGGTACACTGAAGCTTTCTTT	CASTPGQGAGGYTEAFF
NA	NA	TRBV30	TRBJ1-5	13	TGTGCCTGGAGTGTACTCGGGGATCAGCCCCAGCATTTT	CAWSVLGDQPQHF
NA	NA	TRBV29-1	TRBJ2-4	11	TGCAGCGTTGAATCCGTGAACATTCAGTACTTC	CSVESVNIQYF
NA	TRBD1	TRBV5-1	TRBJ2-3	14	TGCGCCAGCAGCTTCGGACAGGGGGCAGATACGCAGTATTTT	CASSFGQGADTQYF
NA	NA	TRBV5-3	TRBJ1-5	19	TGTGCCAGAAGCTTGGCCTTATCCAGGGGTAAGTATAGCAATCAGCCCCAGCATTTT	CARSLALSRGKYSNQPQHF